This T cell receptor (beta chain) was identified during a study of blood T cell repertoires in COVID-19. Study-wide context: Researchers got acute and convalescent COVID-19 samples from the United States, Italy and Spain. The cDNA or gDNA used as material had been derived from T cells, B-cell-depleted T cells, or PBMCs.

This CDR3 has 16 amino acids. Germline V gives CDR1 SGHVS, CDR2 FQNEAQ. The V gene lost 3 bases and the J gene lost 5 bases, with 16 bases spanning the gap. As processed by the authors: Nucleated cell counts were estimated from reference gene primer amplification. The data were produced by immunoSEQ multiplex PCR, yet TCRdb's version contains in-frame clones alone and is incomplete. From that table come the V and J calls and clone size; the DNA was used to work out D and trimming. The table shows tens of thousands of clones, with about 91% occurring only once. The clonotype originates from a woman of 80 years or more with active or convalescent COVID-19. The sequenced sample consisted of peripheral blood. V usage is TRBV7-8 and J usage is TRBJ1-4; D might be TRBD1 (6 bases). CDR3 loop: CASSFPGGALNEKLFF. CDR3 in DNA: TGTGCCAGCAGCTTCCCGGGGGGGGCCTTAAATGAAAAACTGTTTTTT.